This is a list of T cell receptor beta chains from one sample in a study of blood T cell repertoires in COVID-19. Method: immunoSEQ multiplex PCR; TCRdb's copy keeps in-frame clones and lacks some. The data show more than 120,000 clones, about 87% seen once. The sample comprised peripheral blood. The receptors were gathered from a woman between 50 and 59 years old with active or convalescent COVID-19. The CDR3 runs from the conserved cysteine through the conserved F or W. A D gene is named only where the DNA matches it firmly. The size field is filled for only some rows; it gives once, few, many or a size class.

-	TRBV7-8	-	TRBJ1-3	CASSLSSGNTIYF	TGTGCCAGCAGCTTGAGCTCCGGAAACACCATATATTTT
-	TRBV5-5	-	TRBJ1-6	CASSWDIVDNSPLHF	TGTGCCAGCAGCTGGGACATAGTAGATAATTCACCCCTCCACTTT
-	TRBV7-2	-	TRBJ1-5	CASSFADSNQPQHF	TGTGCCAGCAGCTTCGCAGATAGCAATCAGCCCCAGCATTTT
once	TRBV7-8	-	TRBJ1-4	CASSLRGTDEKLFF	TGTGCCAGCAGCTTACGGGGGACGGATGAAAAACTGTTTTTT
-	TRBV28	-	TRBJ1-2	CASSLGGQYGYTF	TGTGCCAGCAGTTTAGGCGGGCAGTATGGCTACACCTTC
once	TRBV5-1	TRBD1	TRBJ2-7	CASSFGTGQGTNF	TGCGCCAGCAGCTTCGGTACAGGACAGGGTACGAACTTC
-	TRBV30	TRBD1	TRBJ2-7	CAWTLGPGGLYEQYF	TGTGCCTGGACGCTGGGGCCAGGGGGATTGTACGAGCAGTACTTC
-	TRBV4-3	-	TRBJ1-4	CASSPPGQINEKLFF	TGCGCCAGCAGCCCCCCGGGACAAATTAATGAAAAACTGTTTTTT
-	TRBV2	TRBD2	TRBJ2-3	CASSEAPSGVDTQYF	TGTGCCAGCAGTGAAGCGCCGAGCGGGGTAGATACGCAGTATTTT
once	TRBV5-1	-	TRBJ2-7	CASSLAPGQSSYEQYF	TGCGCCAGCAGCTTGGCGCCCGGACAGAGCTCCTACGAGCAGTACTTC
-	TRBV30	TRBD2	TRBJ2-5	CAWSARTSGGARETQYF	TGTGCCTGGAGTGCCCGCACTAGCGGGGGGGCTCGGGAGACCCAGTACTTC
-	TRBV28	-	TRBJ2-7	CASSEPRQPPYEQYF	TGTGCCAGCAGTGAGCCCCGACAGCCGCCTTACGAGCAGTACTTC
-	TRBV3-1/TRBV3-2	TRBD1	TRBJ1-2	CASSLNLQGRKDYGYTF	TGTGCCAGCAGCCTAAACCTACAGGGGCGGAAGGACTATGGCTACACCTTC
once	TRBV28	TRBD1	TRBJ1-6	CASRRDSWNSPLHF	TGTGCCAGCCGCCGGGACAGCTGGAATTCACCCCTCCACTTT
-	TRBV7-9	TRBD1	TRBJ1-5	CASSPGTGFNQPQHF	TGTGCCAGCAGCCCCGGGACAGGGTTCAATCAGCCCCAGCATTTT
-	TRBV5-8	TRBD1	TRBJ1-2	CASSNRGYGYTF	TGTGCCAGCAGTAACAGGGGCTATGGCTACACCTTC
-	TRBV25-1	-	TRBJ1-2	CASSENDRTRHYGYTF	TGTGCCAGCAGTGAAAATGACAGGACGCGCCACTATGGCTACACCTTC
-	TRBV4-3	-	TRBJ2-7	CASSQARTGITDEQYF	TGCGCCAGCAGCCAAGCAAGAACAGGGATCACAGACGAGCAGTACTTC
-	TRBV16	-	TRBJ1-2	CASSQSADGYTF	TGTGCCAGCAGCCAATCGGCAGATGGCTACACCTTC
-	TRBV6-4	TRBD2	TRBJ2-5	CASCGGGETQYF	TGTGCCAGCTGCGGGGGGGGAGAGACCCAGTACTTC
-	TRBV19	-	TRBJ2-2	CASSIGQSNTGELFF	TGTGCCAGTAGTATAGGGCAGTCGAACACCGGGGAGCTGTTTTTT
-	TRBV19	-	TRBJ2-7	CASSIRAGNYEQYF	TGTGCCAGTAGTATTCGGGCAGGGAACTACGAGCAGTACTTC
-	TRBV19	TRBD1	TRBJ2-2	CASNLQGVGELFF	TGTGCCAGTAATCTACAGGGGGTCGGGGAGCTGTTTTTT
-	TRBV9	-	TRBJ1-3	CASSVGGGNTIYF	TGTGCCAGCAGCGTAGGAGGGGGAAACACCATATATTTT
-	TRBV3-1/TRBV3-2	TRBD1	TRBJ1-1	CASSQETGYNTEAFF	TGTGCCAGCAGCCAAGAGACAGGGTATAACACTGAAGCTTTCTTT
-	TRBV10-3	-	TRBJ2-5	CAISATSQETQYF	TGTGCCATCAGTGCGACATCCCAAGAGACCCAGTACTTC
-	TRBV10-1	TRBD1	TRBJ2-7	CAGRQGYSYEQYF	TGCGCCGGCCGACAGGGCTACTCCTACGAGCAGTACTTC
-	TRBV7-2	TRBD1	TRBJ1-2	CASSPTGSIYGYTF	TGTGCCAGCAGCCCGACAGGGTCTATCTATGGCTACACCTTC
once	TRBV11-3	-	TRBJ2-1	CASSRPRGIEDNEQFF	TGTGCCAGCAGCCGTCCTAGGGGAATAGAGGACAATGAGCAGTTCTTC
-	TRBV27	-	TRBJ1-2	CASSPEGRAAYGYTF	TGTGCCAGCAGCCCTGAGGGAAGGGCGGCCTATGGCTACACCTTC
-	TRBV18	TRBD1	TRBJ1-1	CASSPPPTGLPTEAFF	TGTGCCAGCTCACCACCCCCGACAGGGCTTCCCACTGAAGCTTTCTTT
-	TRBV21-1	-	TRBJ1-4	CASSDGSLCEKLFF	TGTGCCAGCAGTGACGGGTCCCTTTGCGAAAAACTGTTTTTT
-	TRBV4-2	TRBD2	TRBJ2-7	CASSQAVSGTSVYEQYF	TGTGCCAGCAGCCAAGCGGTTAGCGGGACTAGCGTCTACGAGCAGTACTTC
-	TRBV18	-	TRBJ1-3	CASSPDSSGNTIYF	TGTGCCAGCTCACCGGACAGCTCTGGAAACACCATATATTTT
-	TRBV5-8	-	TRBJ2-5	CASSHGLTEYF	TGTGCCAGCAGCCACGGACTCACAGAGTACTTC
-	TRBV9	TRBD1	TRBJ2-1	CASSVDGTGAYNEQFF	TGTGCCAGCAGCGTAGACGGGACAGGGGCCTACAATGAGCAGTTCTTC
-	TRBV6-1	-	TRBJ1-2	CASSDIGKGGYGYTF	TGTGCCAGCAGTGATATAGGGAAGGGAGGCTATGGCTACACCTTC
-	TRBV7-9	-	TRBJ1-5	CASSEQGNGNQPQHF	TGTGCCAGCAGCGAACAGGGTAATGGCAATCAGCCCCAGCATTTT
few	TRBV3-1/TRBV3-2	-	TRBJ1-2	CASRDRRDGYTF	TGTGCCAGCAGAGACAGGCGAGATGGCTACACCTTC
-	TRBV7-8	-	TRBJ2-2	CASSLVGGAGELFF	TGTGCCAGCAGCTTAGTCGGCGGAGCCGGGGAGCTGTTTTTT
-	TRBV10-2	TRBD1	TRBJ1-5	CASSESHDRGFNQPQHF	TGCGCCAGCAGTGAGTCGCATGACAGGGGGTTCAATCAGCCCCAGCATTTT
-	TRBV6-6	TRBD1	TRBJ1-1	CASSRITGANTEAFF	TGTGCCAGCAGTAGAATTACAGGGGCAAACACTGAAGCTTTCTTT
-	TRBV14	TRBD2	TRBJ2-7	CASSGGLAGPSSYEQYF	TGTGCCAGCAGCGGTGGACTAGCGGGACCCAGCTCCTACGAGCAGTACTTC
-	TRBV18	TRBD1	TRBJ1-1	CASSQGAMGTEAFF	TGTGCCAGCTCACAGGGGGCGATGGGCACTGAAGCTTTCTTT
-	TRBV19	TRBD1	TRBJ2-3	CASRPQGSRDTQYF	TGTGCCAGTAGGCCACAGGGGAGTCGGGATACGCAGTATTTT
-	TRBV3-1/TRBV3-2	-	TRBJ2-7	CASSQGRPGSGSYEQYF	TGTGCCAGCAGCCAAGGTCGCCCGGGTTCGGGATCCTACGAGCAGTACTTC
-	TRBV6-2/TRBV6-3	TRBD1	TRBJ1-2	CASSSGQLLTNYGYTF	TGTGCCAGCAGTTCGGGACAGCTACTTACTAACTATGGCTACACCTTC